The T cell receptor (beta chain) under discussion was sequenced for a study of Ad26.COV2.S vaccination and SARS-CoV-2 variants. Study as a whole: Ad26.COV2.S arm of COV1001 included the donor. Once or twice, 56 days apart, Ad26.COV2.S was delivered intramuscularly.

TCRdb's table, derived via immunoSEQ multiplex PCR, lists solely in-frame clones and lacks some. In the table there are around 300,000 clones, 75% to 90% of which are singletons. The CDR3 is made up of 14 amino acids. CDR1 is SGHNT and CDR2 is YENEEA in the germline V gene. Trimming removed 5 bases at V and 4 bases at J, with 11 bases between. The treatment was: some 19 received Ad26.COV2.S at low or high dose, single or two shots; about 5 received placebo; per-sample allocation not given. Day 63 following the first vaccine or placebo injection was when the samples were taken. Sequencing used peripheral blood, obtained in a trial of Ad26.COV2.S vaccine versus placebo. The genes are TRBV11-3 and TRBJ1-4; TRBD1 is a possible D gene (6 bases). The TCR comes from a person between 18 and 59 years old who received the Ad26.COV2.S COVID-19 vaccine or a placebo. The DNA for the CDR3 is TGTGCCAGCAGCCCAGGGGATGGTAATGAAAAACTGTTTTTT. Its protein is CASSPGDGNEKLFF.